Listed below are T cell receptor beta chains from one sample, sequenced in a study of CD8 T cells in Susac syndrome. TCRdb recomputed calls from the immunoSEQ multiplex PCR reads with MiXCR, one row per CDR3 protein. The data show fewer than 350,000 distinct CDR3 sequences, about 88% seen once. Material for sequencing was CD8+ T cells from PBMCs. All receptors come from a human donor with multiple sclerosis. CDR3s include the opening cysteine and the closing phenylalanine or tryptophan. The order of the fields is V gene, J gene, D gene, CDR3 protein, CDR3 DNA. A D gene is named only where the DNA matches it firmly.

TRBV30	TRBJ2-1	.	CAWSGGGHEQFF	TGTGCCTGGAGTGGTGGGGGCCATGAGCAGTTCTTC
TRBV27	TRBJ2-3	TRBD1	CASKTGTGGTDTQYF	TGTGCCAGCAAAACCGGGACAGGGGGCACAGATACGCAGTATTTT
TRBV5-1	TRBJ2-2	TRBD1	CASSLRDSLLIANTGELFF	TGCGCCAGCAGCTTGAGGGACAGCCTATTAATCGCGAACACCGGGGAGCTGTTTTTT
TRBV27	TRBJ2-1	TRBD2	CASSLLGLAGGPEDEQFF	TGTGCCAGCAGTTTATTAGGCCTAGCGGGAGGGCCAGAGGATGAGCAGTTCTTC
TRBV27	TRBJ2-3	TRBD2	CASKVAGGTDTQYF	TGTGCCAGCAAGGTAGCGGGAGGCACAGATACGCAGTATTTT
TRBV7-3	TRBJ2-3	TRBD2	CASSGTSDSTDTQYF	TGTGCCAGCAGCGGGACTAGCGACAGCACAGATACGCAGTATTTT
TRBV4-2	TRBJ2-3	.	CASSQDRGTGTDTQYF	TGTGCCAGCAGCCAAGATCGAGGGACTGGCACAGATACGCAGTATTTT
TRBV20-1	TRBJ2-1	.	CSARDLVRLSSYNEQFF	TGCAGTGCTAGAGATCTGGTGCGTTTGAGCTCCTACAATGAGCAGTTCTTC
TRBV9	TRBJ2-7	TRBD2	CASSVAVASGVYEQYF	TGTGCCAGCAGCGTAGCTGTCGCTAGCGGGGTATACGAGCAGTACTTC
TRBV27	TRBJ2-5	.	CASSLRATQETQYF	TGTGCCAGCAGTTTAAGGGCCACCCAAGAGACCCAGTACTTC
TRBV20-1	TRBJ2-5	.	CSARKGEETQYF	TGCAGTGCTAGGAAGGGGGAAGAGACCCAGTACTTC
TRBV12-3/TRBV12-4	TRBJ2-3	TRBD1	CASRPTGGTDTQYF	TGTGCCAGCAGACCCACAGGGGGCACAGATACGCAGTATTTT
TRBV4-1	TRBJ2-7	.	CASSQVGAEQYF	TGCGCCAGCAGCCAAGTAGGGGCCGAGCAGTACTTC
TRBV7-9	TRBJ2-5	.	CASSSYRFGEIQYF	TGTGCCAGCAGCTCCTATCGGTTCGGAGAGATTCAGTACTTC
TRBV24-1	TRBJ1-2	.	CATSDFRGWGYTF	TGTGCCACCAGTGATTTCCGGGGATGGGGCTACACCTTC
TRBV7-3	TRBJ1-5	.	CASSFTRGIQPQHF	TGTGCCAGCAGCTTTACACGGGGGATTCAGCCCCAGCATTTT